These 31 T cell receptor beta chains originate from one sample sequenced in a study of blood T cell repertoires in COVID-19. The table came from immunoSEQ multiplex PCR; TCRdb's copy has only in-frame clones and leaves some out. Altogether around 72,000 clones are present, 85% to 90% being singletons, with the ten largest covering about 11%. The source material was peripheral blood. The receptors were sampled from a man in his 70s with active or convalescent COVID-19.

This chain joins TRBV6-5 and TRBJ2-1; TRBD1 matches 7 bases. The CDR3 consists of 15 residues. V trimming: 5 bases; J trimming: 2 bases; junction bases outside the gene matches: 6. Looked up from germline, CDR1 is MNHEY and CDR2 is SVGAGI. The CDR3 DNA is TGTGCCAGCAGTACCGGACAGGTAACCTACAATGAGCAGTTCTTC. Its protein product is CASSTGQVTYNEQFF.

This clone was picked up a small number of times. The CDR3 region is CASGGLAIYEQYF. The CDR3 region has the DNA TGTGCCAGCGGGGGACTAGCAATATACGAGCAGTACTTC. The chain recombines TRBV2 with TRBJ2-7, with 9 bases identical to TRBD2. After removal of 8 bases from V and 4 bases from J, the junction contained 6 bases not matched to a gene. The CDR3 covers 13 residues. Germline CDR1 and CDR2: SNHLY and FYNNEI.

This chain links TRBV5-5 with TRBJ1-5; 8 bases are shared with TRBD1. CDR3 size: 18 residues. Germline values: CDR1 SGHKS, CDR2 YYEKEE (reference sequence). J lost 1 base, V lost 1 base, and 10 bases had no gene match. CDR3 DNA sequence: TGTGCCAGCAGCTTGCGACCTGACTGGGACAGGAGCAATCAGCCCCAGCATTTT. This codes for CASSLRPDWDRSNQPQHF.

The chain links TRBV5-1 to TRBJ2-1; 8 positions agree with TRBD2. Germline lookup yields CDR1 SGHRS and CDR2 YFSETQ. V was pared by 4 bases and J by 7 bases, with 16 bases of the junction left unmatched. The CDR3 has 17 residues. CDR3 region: CASSPPSGTRVGNEQFF. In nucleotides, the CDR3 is TGCGCCAGCAGCCCCCCGAGTGGGACTAGAGTCGGAAATGAGCAGTTCTTC.

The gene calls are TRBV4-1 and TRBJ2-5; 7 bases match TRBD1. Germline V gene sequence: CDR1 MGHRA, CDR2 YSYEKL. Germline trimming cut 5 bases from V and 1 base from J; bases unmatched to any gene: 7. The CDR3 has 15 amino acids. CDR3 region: CASSSLQGSQETQYF. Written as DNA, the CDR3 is TGCGCCAGCAGCTCCTTACAGGGGAGCCAAGAGACCCAGTACTTC.

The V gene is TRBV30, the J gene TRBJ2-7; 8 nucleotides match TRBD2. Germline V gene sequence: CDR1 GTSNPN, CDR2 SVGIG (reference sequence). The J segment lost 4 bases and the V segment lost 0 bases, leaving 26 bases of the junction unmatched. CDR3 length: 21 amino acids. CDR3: CAWSVRGSGAFGMKWRYEQYF. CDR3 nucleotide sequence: TGTGCCTGGAGTGTTAGGGGTAGCGGGGCCTTTGGGATGAAGTGGCGATACGAGCAGTACTTC. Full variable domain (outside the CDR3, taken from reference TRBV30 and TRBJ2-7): SQTIHQWPATLVQPVGSPLSLECTVEGTSNPNLYWYRQAAGRGLQLLFYSVGIGQISSEVPQNLSASRPQDRQFILSSKKLLLSDSGFYLCAWSVRGSGAFGMKWRYEQYFGPGTRLTVT.

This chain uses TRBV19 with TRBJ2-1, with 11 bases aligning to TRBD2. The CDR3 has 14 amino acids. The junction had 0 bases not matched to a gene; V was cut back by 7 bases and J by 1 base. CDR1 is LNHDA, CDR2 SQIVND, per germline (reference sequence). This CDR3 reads CASTSGRSYNEQFF. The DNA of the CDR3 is TGTGCCAGTACTAGCGGGAGGTCCTACAATGAGCAGTTCTTC.

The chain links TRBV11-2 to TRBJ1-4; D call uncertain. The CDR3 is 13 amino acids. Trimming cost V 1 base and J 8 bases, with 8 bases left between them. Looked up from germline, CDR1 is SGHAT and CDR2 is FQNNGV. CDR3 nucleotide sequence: TGTGCCAGCAGCTTAGCAGGCCCCGAAAAACTGTTTTTT. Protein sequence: CASSLAGPEKLFF.

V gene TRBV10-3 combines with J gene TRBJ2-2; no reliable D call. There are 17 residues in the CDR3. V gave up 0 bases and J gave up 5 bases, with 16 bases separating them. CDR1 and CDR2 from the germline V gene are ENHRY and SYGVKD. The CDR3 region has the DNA TGTGCCATCAGTGAGTCGAGCCCTCGTACCCCTACCGGGGAGCTGTTTTTT. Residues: CAISESSPRTPTGELFF.

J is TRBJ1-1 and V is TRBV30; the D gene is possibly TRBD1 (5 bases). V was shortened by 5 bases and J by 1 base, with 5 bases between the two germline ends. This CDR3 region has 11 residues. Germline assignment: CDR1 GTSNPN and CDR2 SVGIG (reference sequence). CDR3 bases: TGTGCCTGGGACAGGAACACTGAAGCTTTCTTT. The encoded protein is CAWDRNTEAFF.

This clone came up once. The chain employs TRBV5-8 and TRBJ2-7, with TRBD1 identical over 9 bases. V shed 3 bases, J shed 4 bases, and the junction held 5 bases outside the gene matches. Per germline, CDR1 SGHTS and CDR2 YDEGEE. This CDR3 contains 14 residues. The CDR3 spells CASSWGQGGYEQYF. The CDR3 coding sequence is TGTGCCAGCAGCTGGGGACAGGGTGGGTACGAGCAGTACTTC.

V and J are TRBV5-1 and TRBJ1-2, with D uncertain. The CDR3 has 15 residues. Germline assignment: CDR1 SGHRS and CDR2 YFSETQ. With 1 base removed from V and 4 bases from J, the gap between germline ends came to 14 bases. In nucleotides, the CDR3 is TGCGCCAGCAGCTTGCCACGACTGACCGGCTATGGCTACACCTTC. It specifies CASSLPRLTGYGYTF.

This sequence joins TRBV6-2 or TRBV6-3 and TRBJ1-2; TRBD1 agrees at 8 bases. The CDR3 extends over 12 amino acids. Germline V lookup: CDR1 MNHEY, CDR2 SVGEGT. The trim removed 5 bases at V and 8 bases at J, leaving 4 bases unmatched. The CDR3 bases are TGTGCCAGCAGTACCCGACAGGGGGGCTACACCTTC. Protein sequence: CASSTRQGGYTF.

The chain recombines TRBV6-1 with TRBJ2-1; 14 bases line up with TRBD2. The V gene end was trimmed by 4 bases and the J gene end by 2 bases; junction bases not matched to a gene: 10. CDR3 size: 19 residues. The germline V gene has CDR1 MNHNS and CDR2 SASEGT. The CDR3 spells CASSVYPGTSGSPYNEQFF. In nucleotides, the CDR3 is TGTGCCAGCAGTGTCTATCCAGGGACTAGCGGGAGTCCCTACAATGAGCAGTTCTTC.

The CDR3 protein is CASSRTDTQYF. The CDR3 bases are TGTGCCAGCAGCCGGACAGATACGCAGTATTTT. This rearrangement joins TRBV7-9 to TRBJ2-3; D is uncertain. The V end was cut by 5 bases, the J end by 3 bases, with 3 bases between. The CDR3 loop spans 11 amino acids. Germline V gene lookup returns CDR1 SEHNR and CDR2 FQNEAQ (reference sequence).

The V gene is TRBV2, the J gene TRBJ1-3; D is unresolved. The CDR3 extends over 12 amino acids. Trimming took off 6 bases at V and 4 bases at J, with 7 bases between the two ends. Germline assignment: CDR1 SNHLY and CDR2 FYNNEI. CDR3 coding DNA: TGTGCCAGCAGCGTACGGGGAAACACCATATATTTT. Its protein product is CASSVRGNTIYF.

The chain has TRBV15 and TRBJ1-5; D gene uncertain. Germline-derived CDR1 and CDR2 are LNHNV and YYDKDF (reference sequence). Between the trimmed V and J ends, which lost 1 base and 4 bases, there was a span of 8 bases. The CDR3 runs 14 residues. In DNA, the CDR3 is TGTGCCACCAGCAGAGGGGGAGATAATCAGCCCCAGCATTTT. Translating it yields CATSRGGDNQPQHF.

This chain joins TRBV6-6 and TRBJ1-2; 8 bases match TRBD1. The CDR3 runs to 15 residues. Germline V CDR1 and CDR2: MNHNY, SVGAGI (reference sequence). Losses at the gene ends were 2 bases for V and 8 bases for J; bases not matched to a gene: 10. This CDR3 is CASSYQKDRGWGYTF. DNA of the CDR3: TGTGCCAGCAGTTACCAAAAAGACAGGGGATGGGGCTACACCTTC.

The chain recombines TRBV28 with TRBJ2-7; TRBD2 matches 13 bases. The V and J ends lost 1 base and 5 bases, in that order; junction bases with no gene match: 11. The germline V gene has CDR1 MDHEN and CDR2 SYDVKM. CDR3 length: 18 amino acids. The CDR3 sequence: CASSLLPRWTSGSHEQYF. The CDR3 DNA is TGTGCCAGCAGTTTATTACCCCGTTGGACTAGCGGGAGCCACGAGCAGTACTTC.

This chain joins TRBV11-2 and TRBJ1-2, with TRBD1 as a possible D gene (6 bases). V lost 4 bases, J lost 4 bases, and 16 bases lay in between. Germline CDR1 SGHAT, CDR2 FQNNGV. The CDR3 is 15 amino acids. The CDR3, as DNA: TGTGCCAGCAGCTGGGACGGGACACCAACCTATGGCTACACCTTC. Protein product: CASSWDGTPTYGYTF.

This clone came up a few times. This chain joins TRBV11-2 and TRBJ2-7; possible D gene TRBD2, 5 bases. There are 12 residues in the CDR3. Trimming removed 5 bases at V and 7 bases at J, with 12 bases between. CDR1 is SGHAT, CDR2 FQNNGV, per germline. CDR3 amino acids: CASSPRVREQYF. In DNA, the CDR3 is TGTGCCAGCAGCCCGAGGGTTCGGGAGCAGTACTTC.

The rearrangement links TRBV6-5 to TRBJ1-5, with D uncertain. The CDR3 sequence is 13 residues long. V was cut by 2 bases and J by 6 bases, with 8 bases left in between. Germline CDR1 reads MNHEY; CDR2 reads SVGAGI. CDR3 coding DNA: TGTGCCAGCAGTTACAACAGTCTTCAGCCCCAGCATTTT. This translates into CASSYNSLQPQHF.

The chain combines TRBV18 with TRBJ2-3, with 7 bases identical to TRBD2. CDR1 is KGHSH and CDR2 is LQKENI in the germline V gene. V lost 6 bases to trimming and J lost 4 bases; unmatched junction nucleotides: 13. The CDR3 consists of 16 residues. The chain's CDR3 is CASSPGWEGHADTQYF. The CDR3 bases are TGTGCCAGCTCTCCCGGGTGGGAGGGCCACGCAGATACGCAGTATTTT.

As DNA, the CDR3 is TGTGCCAGCAGCCTCCTAGCGGGTACCACCGGGGAGCTGTTTTTT. This encodes CASSLLAGTTGELFF. The chain combines TRBV6-4 with TRBJ2-2; the match to TRBD2 covers 8 bases. The length of the CDR3 is 15 residues. V shed 6 bases and J 4 bases; nucleotides not matched to a gene: 7. Per germline, CDR1 MRHNA and CDR2 SNTAGT.

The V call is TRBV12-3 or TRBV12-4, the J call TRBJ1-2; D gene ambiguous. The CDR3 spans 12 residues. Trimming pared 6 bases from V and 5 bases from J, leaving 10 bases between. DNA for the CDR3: TGTGCCAGCAGATACCCAGGTTATGGCTACACCTTC. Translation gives CASRYPGYGYTF.

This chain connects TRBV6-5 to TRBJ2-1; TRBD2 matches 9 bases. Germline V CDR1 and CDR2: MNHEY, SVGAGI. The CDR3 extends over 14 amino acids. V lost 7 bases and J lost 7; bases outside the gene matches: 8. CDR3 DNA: TGTGCCAGCATAAGGACTAGCGCCGGAAATGAGCAGTTCTTC. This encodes CASIRTSAGNEQFF.

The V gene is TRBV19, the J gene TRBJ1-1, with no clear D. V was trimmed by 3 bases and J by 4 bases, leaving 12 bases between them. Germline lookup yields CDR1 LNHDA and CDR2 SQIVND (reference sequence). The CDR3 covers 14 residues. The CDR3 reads CASSIFLGSTEAFF. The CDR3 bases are TGTGCCAGTAGTATTTTCTTAGGGAGCACTGAAGCTTTCTTT.

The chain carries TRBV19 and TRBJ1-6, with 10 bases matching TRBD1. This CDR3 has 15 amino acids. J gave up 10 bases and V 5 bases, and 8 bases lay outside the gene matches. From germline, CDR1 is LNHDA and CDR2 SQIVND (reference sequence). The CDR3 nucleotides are TGTGCCAGTAGTCCAGGGACAGGGGCAAAATCACCCCTCCACTTT. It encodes CASSPGTGAKSPLHF.

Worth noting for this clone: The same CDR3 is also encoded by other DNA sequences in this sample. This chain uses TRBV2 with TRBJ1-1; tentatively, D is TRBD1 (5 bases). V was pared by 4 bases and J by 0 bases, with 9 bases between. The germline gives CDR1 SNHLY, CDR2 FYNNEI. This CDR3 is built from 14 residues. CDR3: CASSGQGMNTEAFF. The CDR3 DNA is TGTGCCAGCAGTGGTCAGGGAATGAACACTGAAGCTTTCTTT.

The CDR3 here is CASSLERIAFF. CDR3 nucleotide sequence: TGTGCCAGCAGTTTAGAGAGGATAGCTTTCTTT. This chain links TRBV28 with TRBJ1-1; D unclear. V lost 2 bases and J lost 10, with 8 bases in between. The CDR3 has 11 residues. Germline CDR1 is MDHEN and CDR2 is SYDVKM.

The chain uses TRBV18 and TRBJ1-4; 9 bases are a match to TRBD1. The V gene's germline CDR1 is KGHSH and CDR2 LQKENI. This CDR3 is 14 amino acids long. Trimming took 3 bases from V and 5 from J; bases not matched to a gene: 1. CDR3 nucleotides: TGTGCCAGCTCACCGGGGACAGGGAATGAAAAACTGTTTTTT. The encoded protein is CASSPGTGNEKLFF.